Listed below are T cell receptor beta chains from one sample, sequenced in a study of blood T cells in healthy people across ages. Using its own MiXCR run on the 5' RACE reads, TCRdb lists one record per CDR3 protein. The sample consists of 1.4 million or so distinct CDR3 sequences, 35% to 45% of them appearing once. Sequencing was done on a sample of blood. The receptor source for this set is a woman between 18 and 29 years old in good health. Each CDR3 is given with its conserved first and last residue. A D gene is named only where the DNA matches it firmly. Where a row states a size, it is once, few, many or the class of an expanded clone; other rows omit it.

D gene | J gene | V gene | clone size | CDR3 DNA | CDR3 protein
TRBD1 | TRBJ1-3 | TRBV12-3/TRBV12-4 | . | TGTGCCAGCAGTTCCCGGGACAGGACGGGAAACACCATATATTTT | CASSSRDRTGNTIYF
TRBD2 | TRBJ2-7 | TRBV3-1 | once | TGTGCCAGCAGCCAAGATTCCAGCGGGGCCTACGAGCAGTACTTC | CASSQDSSGAYEQYF
. | TRBJ1-4 | TRBV12-3/TRBV12-4 | . | TGTGCCAGCAGTCATCCCAAACAGTATGAAAAACTGTTTTTT | CASSHPKQYEKLFF
. | TRBJ2-5 | TRBV29-1 | few | TGCAGCGTCGAAATGGGACCCCACGAGACCCAGTACTTC | CSVEMGPHETQYF
. | TRBJ2-5 | TRBV20-1 | many | TGCAGTGCGGAGTACCAAGAGACCCAGTACTTC | CSAEYQETQYF
TRBD2 | TRBJ2-7 | TRBV7-2 | once | TGTGCCAGCAGCTTAGTTTCGGGTAGCGGGCGTTCCTACGAGCAGTACTTC | CASSLVSGSGRSYEQYF
. | TRBJ2-1 | TRBV9 | few | TGTGCCAGCAGCGTAGCGGGAGCTACCTCGGAGATCTACAATGAGCAGTTCTTC | CASSVAGATSEIYNEQFF
. | TRBJ2-7 | TRBV20-1 | . | TGCAGTGCCGACCGTTGGGCGGGCCAACTCTCCTACGAGCAGTACTTC | CSADRWAGQLSYEQYF
TRBD1 | TRBJ2-5 | TRBV9 | . | TGTGCCAGCAGCGTTACAACAGGGGGGCAAGAGACCCAGTACTTC | CASSVTTGGQETQYF
TRBD1 | TRBJ1-1 | TRBV12-3/TRBV12-4 | . | TGTGCCAGCAGCAGACCCCGGACAGGGAGGGCTGAAGCTTTCTTT | CASSRPRTGRAEAFF
. | TRBJ1-2 | TRBV4-3 | . | TGCGCCAGCAGCCAAATAAGGGGAGTGGACTCTGGCTACACCTTC | CASSQIRGVDSGYTF
. | TRBJ2-5 | TRBV20-1 | . | TGCAGTGCTAGAGTCAGGGCAAAAGAGACCCAGTCCTTC | CSARVRAKETQSF
. | TRBJ1-1 | TRBV28 | few | TGTGCCAGCAGTGCCTACAACTTGGGGAACACTGAAGCTTTCTTT | CASSAYNLGNTEAFF